The 10 T cell receptor beta chains below all came from one sample that was sequenced in a study of CD4+ T cells in melanoma. Data came from immunoSEQ multiplex PCR; TCRdb stores just in-frame clones and leaves some out. Of some 150,000 clones in the sample, around 90% were seen once. The receptors here all came from a human donor with melanoma.

The chain is built from TRBV2 and TRBJ1-2; D is possibly TRBD1 (6 bases). The CDR3 has 15 amino acids. The V end lost 3 bases, the J end lost 4 bases, and 15 bases lay between the germline ends. CDR1 and CDR2 (germline): SNHLY, FYNNEI. The CDR3 region is CASSDVQGGIYGYTF. CDR3 DNA: TGTGCCAGCAGTGATGTACAGGGCGGGATCTATGGCTACACCTTC. Looking up the rest from reference TRBV2 and TRBJ1-2 gives the full variable domain: EPEVTQTPSHQVTQMGQEVILRCVPISNHLYFYWYRQILGQKVEFLVSFYNNEISEKSEIFDDQFSVERPDGSNFTLKIRSTKLEDSAMYFCASSDVQGGIYGYTFGSGTRLTVV.

This chain connects TRBV6-1 to TRBJ1-4; D is undetermined. CDR1 is MNHNS and CDR2 is SASEGT in the germline V gene. Trimming took off 7 bases at V and 6 bases at J, with 12 bases between the two ends. This CDR3 region has 13 residues. CDR3 region: CASMVKGYEKLFF. CDR3 nucleotides: TGTGCCAGCATGGTCAAGGGCTATGAAAAACTGTTTTTT.

The chain has TRBV30 and TRBJ2-3; tentatively, D is TRBD2 (6 bases). V was trimmed by 2 bases and J by 2 bases, leaving 11 bases between them. CDR1 and CDR2 (germline): GTSNPN, SVGIG (reference sequence). This CDR3 comprises 14 residues. Here the CDR3 DNA reads TGTGCCTGGAGTCGGAGGGCGCCCACAGATACGCAGTATTTT. It specifies CAWSRRAPTDTQYF.

The chain links TRBV27 to TRBJ1-4; 7 bases match TRBD1. Germline CDR1 reads MNHEY; CDR2 reads SMNVEV (reference sequence). The CDR3 has 15 amino acids. The V and J ends lost 5 bases and 7 bases, in that order; junction bases with no gene match: 10. CDR3 in amino acids: CASSPQEGGAEKLFF. CDR3 in DNA: TGTGCCAGCAGTCCCCAGGAAGGGGGCGCTGAAAAACTGTTTTTT.

The J gene is TRBJ1-2, the V gene TRBV9; TRBD1 is a possible D gene (6 bases). V was trimmed by 4 bases and J by 6 bases, leaving 16 bases between them. Germline assignment: CDR1 SGDLS and CDR2 YYNGEE. The CDR3 runs to 14 residues. CDR3 nucleotide sequence: TGTGCCAGCAGCCGAGGGACAAGGGTCGATGGCTACACCTTC. This sequence encodes CASSRGTRVDGYTF.

V gene TRBV9 combines with J gene TRBJ2-7; D tentatively reads TRBD1 or TRBD2 (5 bases each). The CDR3 runs to 15 residues. V lost 2 bases, J lost 2 bases, and 14 bases lay in between. Germline V gene lookup returns CDR1 SGDLS and CDR2 YYNGEE. CDR3 coding DNA: TGTGCCAGCAGCGTGGGGCATGGGGGACCCTACGAGCAGTACTTC. Its protein product is CASSVGHGGPYEQYF. Supplemented by reference TRBV9 and TRBJ2-7, the full variable domain reads DSGVTQTPKHLITATGQRVTLRCSPRSGDLSVYWYQQSLDQGLQFLIQYYNGEERAKGNILERFSAQQFPDLHSELNLSSLELGDSALYFCASSVGHGGPYEQYFGPGTRLTVT.

The rearrangement links TRBV7-8 to TRBJ2-7; weak D call: TRBD1 (6 bases). Looked up from germline, CDR1 is SGHVS and CDR2 is FQNEAQ. V lost 3 bases to trimming and J lost 3 bases, with 12 bases between them. This CDR3 is 14 amino acids long. The CDR3 DNA follows: TGTGCCAGCAGCTTTCAGGGGCGCAACTACGAGCAGTACTTC. Protein: CASSFQGRNYEQYF.

The CDR3 loop reads CASSEGQSYEQYF. CDR3 sequence (DNA): TGTGCCAGCTCAGAGGGACAGTCCTACGAGCAGTACTTC. The chain recombines TRBV18 with TRBJ2-7; 7 bases map to TRBD1. Germline CDR1 and CDR2: KGHSH and LQKENI. The CDR3 is 13 residues long. V trimming: 5 bases; J trimming: 1 base; junction bases outside the gene matches: 2. The whole variable domain, filled in from reference TRBV18 and TRBJ2-7, reads NAGVMQNPRHLVRRRGQEARLRCSPMKGHSHVYWYRQLPEEGLKFMVYLQKENIIDESGMPKERFSAEFPKEGPSILRIQQVVRGDSAAYFCASSEGQSYEQYFGPGTRLTVT.

This clone has more than one count but fewer than ten. The V call is TRBV2, the J call TRBJ1-2, with D hard to call. The CDR3 consists of 13 residues. V was cut by 6 bases and J by 0 bases, with 8 bases left in between. CDR1 and CDR2 (germline): SNHLY, FYNNEI. The CDR3: CASRLPSNYGYTF. The CDR3 region has the DNA TGTGCCAGCAGACTCCCTTCTAACTATGGCTACACCTTC.

The genes are TRBV7-2 and TRBJ1-6; maybe TRBD1 (6 bases). Per the germline V gene, CDR1 is SGHTA and CDR2 is FQGNSA. The germline V and J ends were trimmed by 1 base and 1 base, with 14 bases remaining between them. CDR3 length: 18 residues. The CDR3, as DNA: TGTGCCAGCAGCTTAGGCAGGGGAGGAAGGTCCTATAATTCACCCCTCCACTTT. Its protein is CASSLGRGGRSYNSPLHF.